This entry describes one TCR beta chain. The CDR3 extends over 15 amino acids. Germline lookup yields CDR1 SGHRS and CDR2 YFSETQ. V was clipped by 0 bases and J by 4 bases, with 11 bases between them. The data originate from a study of control samples from healthy donors and cancer patients. The data were produced by immunoSEQ multiplex PCR, yet TCRdb's version contains in-frame clones alone and is incomplete. The table lists 150,000 to 200,000 clones, 85% to 95% of them singletons. Source material: blood. The chain has TRBV5-1 and TRBJ1-3; TRBD1 might be the D (6 bases). The clonotype was recovered from a young man in good health. CDR3 in DNA: TGCGCCAGCAGCTTGGCGGGGGGCGGAGGAAACACCATATATTTT. Its protein product is CASSLAGGGGNTIYF. Combining the CDR3 with reference TRBV5-1 and TRBJ1-3 gives the whole variable domain KAGVTQTPRYLIKTRGQQVTLSCSPISGHRSVSWYQQTPGQGLQFLFEYFSETQRNKGNFPGRFSGRQFSNSRSEMNVSTLELGDSALYLCASSLAGGGGNTIYFGEGSWLTVV.